Listed below are T cell receptor beta chains from one sample, sequenced in a study of radiotherapy plus CTLA-4 blockade in lung cancer. TCRdb's copy holds only in-frame clones and misses some; the assay was immunoSEQ multiplex PCR. The sample has about 48,000 clones; 65% to 90% are singletons. The material sequenced was peripheral blood, taken from a patient treated with radiotherapy plus ipilimumab. These receptors were obtained from a human donor with non-small cell lung cancer that progressed on radiotherapy plus ipilimumab. Some clones in this sample may be carry-over from other donors' samples. Both conserved end residues are part of each CDR3. The D gene is left open where the match is weak. Only part of the rows carry a size: once, few, many, or a class if the clone is expanded.

clone_size: .
v_call: TRBV4-1
j_call: TRBJ1-4
d_call: .
cdr3_nt: TGCGCCAGCAGCCCTCGGTCAACTAATGAAAAACTGTTTTTT
cdr3_aa: CASSPRSTNEKLFF

clone_size: .
v_call: TRBV7-2
j_call: TRBJ2-1
d_call: TRBD2
cdr3_nt: TGTGCCAGCAGGTATAGCGGGGCCAATGAGCAGTTCTTC
cdr3_aa: CASRYSGANEQFF

clone_size: .
v_call: TRBV28
j_call: TRBJ1-1
d_call: TRBD1
cdr3_nt: TGTGCCAGCAGTCCCGTTACAGGGGCGGCAGCTTTCTTT
cdr3_aa: CASSPVTGAAAFF

clone_size: .
v_call: TRBV11-2
j_call: TRBJ2-7
d_call: TRBD1
cdr3_nt: TGTGCCAGCAGCTCGCCGGGACAGAAGATCGAGCAGTACTTC
cdr3_aa: CASSSPGQKIEQYF

clone_size: .
v_call: TRBV28
j_call: TRBJ2-2
d_call: .
cdr3_nt: TGTGCCAGCACCAAGCGGGCGAACACCGGGGAACTGTTTTTT
cdr3_aa: CASTKRANTGELFF

clone_size: .
v_call: TRBV10-1
j_call: TRBJ2-1
d_call: .
cdr3_nt: TGCGCCAGCAGCATCTCGAGTAGCGGCCCCTACAATGAGCAGTTCTTC
cdr3_aa: CASSISSSGPYNEQFF

clone_size: .
v_call: TRBV10-2
j_call: TRBJ1-5
d_call: .
cdr3_nt: TGCGCCAGCAGTGAGTCGCGGTTTAGCAATCAGCCCCAGCATTTT
cdr3_aa: CASSESRFSNQPQHF

clone_size: .
v_call: TRBV5-5
j_call: TRBJ1-2
d_call: .
cdr3_nt: TGTGCCAGCAGCTTGGACAGGTTCTATGGCTACACCTTC
cdr3_aa: CASSLDRFYGYTF

clone_size: .
v_call: TRBV5-5
j_call: TRBJ1-2
d_call: TRBD1
cdr3_nt: TGTGCCAGCAGGGGAGAGGGGGCGAGCTCGGATGGCTACACCTTC
cdr3_aa: CASRGEGASSDGYTF

clone_size: .
v_call: TRBV27
j_call: TRBJ2-7
d_call: .
cdr3_nt: TGTGCCAGTCAACCAGACCGGGACATATCCTACGAGCAGTACTTC
cdr3_aa: CASQPDRDISYEQYF

clone_size: once
v_call: TRBV5-1
j_call: TRBJ2-3
d_call: .
cdr3_nt: TGCGCCAGCAGCCCGGAGGATCCAGATACGCAGTATTTT
cdr3_aa: CASSPEDPDTQYF

clone_size: .
v_call: TRBV28
j_call: TRBJ2-3
d_call: TRBD2
cdr3_nt: TGTGCCAGCAAGAATCTAGCGGGAGTTTCAGATACGCAGTATTTT
cdr3_aa: CASKNLAGVSDTQYF

clone_size: few
v_call: TRBV5-4
j_call: TRBJ2-7
d_call: .
cdr3_nt: TGTGCCAGCAGCTTGATGGACGCTTCGGGGGAGCAGTACTTC
cdr3_aa: CASSLMDASGEQYF

clone_size: .
v_call: TRBV12-5
j_call: TRBJ2-1
d_call: TRBD1
cdr3_nt: TGTGCTAGTGGTTTGGCCGGGACAGGAGAGTATGAGCAGTTCTTC
cdr3_aa: CASGLAGTGEYEQFF

clone_size: .
v_call: TRBV2
j_call: TRBJ1-5
d_call: .
cdr3_nt: TGTGCCAGCAGTGAAGTGCGCCGGTCAGGACACAATCAGCCCCAGCATTTT
cdr3_aa: CASSEVRRSGHNQPQHF